A selection of T cell receptor beta chains follows, all from one sample in a study of blood T cell repertoires in COVID-19. The table came from immunoSEQ multiplex PCR; TCRdb's copy has only in-frame clones and leaves some out. This table holds 250,000 to 350,000 clones, around four fifths found once. Material for sequencing was peripheral blood. The receptors were sampled from a woman aged 50 to 60 with active or convalescent COVID-19. The CDR3 runs from the conserved cysteine through the conserved F or W. A D gene is named only where the DNA matches it firmly. Some rows have no size entry. The others give once, few or many, or a class for an expanded clone.

size: NA; J: TRBJ1-1; V: TRBV9; D: NA; CDR3: CASSVEGGARSTEAFF; DNA: TGTGCCAGCAGCGTAGAGGGAGGGGCCAGATCCACTGAAGCTTTCTTT
size: many; J: TRBJ2-3; V: TRBV4-1; D: TRBD2; CDR3: CASSHLGLGTDTQYF; DNA: TGCGCCAGCAGCCACCTGGGACTAGGGACAGATACGCAGTATTTT
size: NA; J: TRBJ1-2; V: TRBV5-5; D: NA; CDR3: CASSLDLEAAIRDYTF; DNA: TGTGCCAGCAGCCTGGATCTGGAGGCGGCCATCCGGGACTACACCTTC
size: NA; J: TRBJ1-1; V: TRBV15; D: TRBD1; CDR3: CATSRGLPGQDPFF; DNA: TGTGCCACCAGCAGGGGGTTGCCGGGACAGGATCCTTTCTTT
size: NA; J: TRBJ1-5; V: TRBV9; D: TRBD1; CDR3: CASSRDRSNQPQHF; DNA: TGTGCCAGCTCCCGGGACAGGAGCAATCAGCCCCAGCATTTT
size: NA; J: TRBJ2-1; V: TRBV2; D: TRBD1; CDR3: CASSGLGQGNVEQFF; DNA: TGTGCCAGCAGTGGTCTCGGACAGGGGAATGTTGAGCAGTTCTTC
size: NA; J: TRBJ1-5; V: TRBV30; D: TRBD1; CDR3: CAWSVPYGTGGRNQPQHF; DNA: TGTGCCTGGAGTGTACCATACGGGACAGGGGGCCGCAATCAGCCCCAGCATTTT
size: NA; J: TRBJ1-1; V: TRBV6-5; D: NA; CDR3: CASSPRTEAFF; DNA: TGTGCCAGCAGTCCTCGGACTGAAGCTTTCTTT
size: NA; J: TRBJ2-1; V: TRBV4-1; D: NA; CDR3: CASSQVREIPVF; DNA: TGCGCCAGCAGCCAAGTGAGGGAAATCCCGGTCTTC
size: NA; J: TRBJ2-5; V: TRBV6-5; D: NA; CDR3: CASSYSQKETQYF; DNA: TGTGCCAGCAGTTACTCGCAGAAAGAGACCCAGTACTTC
size: once; J: TRBJ2-5; V: TRBV6-4; D: NA; CDR3: CASSDPKDSSGEIRPFQETQYF; DNA: TGTGCCAGCAGTGACCCTAAGGACAGCTCAGGAGAGATAAGACCATTCCAAGAGACCCAGTACTTC
size: NA; J: TRBJ1-1; V: TRBV20-1; D: NA; CDR3: CSASFGGVNTEAFF; DNA: TGCAGTGCTAGTTTTGGGGGCGTGAACACTGAAGCTTTCTTT
size: NA; J: TRBJ1-4; V: TRBV7-8; D: NA; CDR3: CASSSQGSFNEKLFF; DNA: TGTGCCAGCAGCTCCCAGGGGAGCTTTAATGAAAAACTGTTTTTT
size: NA; J: TRBJ2-2; V: TRBV11-2; D: NA; CDR3: CASSFPVHSGTGELFF; DNA: TGTGCCAGCAGCTTTCCGGTCCATTCGGGCACCGGGGAGCTGTTTTTT
size: NA; J: TRBJ2-5; V: TRBV5-1; D: TRBD2; CDR3: CASSLRTSGQETQYF; DNA: TGCGCCAGCAGCCTCAGGACTAGCGGCCAAGAGACCCAGTACTTC
size: NA; J: TRBJ2-1; V: TRBV24-1; D: TRBD1; CDR3: CATSGAAGTGTYNEQFF; DNA: TGTGCCACCAGTGGCGCCGCCGGGACAGGGACATACAATGAGCAGTTCTTC